This T cell receptor (beta chain) was obtained from a study of glioma-infiltrating T cells after dendritic cell vaccination (dated by TCRdb to 2016 to 2017). Some background on the complete study: Of the approximately 15 glioblastoma patients in the cohort, all drawn from Phase I and II dendritic cell vaccination trials, 9 were newly diagnosed and 6 had recurrent disease. Survival after dendritic cell vaccination was correlated with TCR sequencing metrics, including TIL content and tumor-blood repertoire overlap. Deep sequencing of TCR beta CDR3 regions was used to quantify tumor-infiltrating lymphocyte content and compare tumor and blood repertoires in dendritic cell-vaccinated glioblastoma patients. Autologous tumor lysate-pulsed dendritic cell vaccination was administered to the patients between the early 2000s and the early 2010s. To make the vaccine, monocyte-derived dendritic cells were cultured for 6 to 7 days with IL-4 and GM-CSF and then pulsed overnight with autologous tumor lysate. Three intradermal dendritic cell vaccine injections were administered to patients at biweekly intervals in the arm below the axilla.

General study outcomes and caveats: After dendritic cell vaccination, a higher estimated pretreatment TIL content predicted longer time to progression and overall survival. The response model built on TCR overlap across three groups was characterized as speculative, with prospective validation still needed. The cohort was small and heterogeneous, only a few patients had full blood and tumor sets, and even fewer had initial-recurrent tumor pairs. TCR clonality showed no direct relationship with survival, which suggests that a diverse polyclonal response may be important.

Using the immunoSEQ assay, TCRB CDR3 regions were amplified from 2 micrograms of genomic DNA, or from all available DNA when less than that was on hand. For multiplex PCR, 60 forward primers for TCR V beta segments and 13 reverse primers for J beta segments were used. To estimate reads per starting template, synthetic control templates were spiked into each sample at limiting dilution. The Illumina HiSeq System generated sequencing reads of 87 bp. Under the source paper's analysis protocol: To remove PCR and sequencing errors, closely related sequences were merged with a nearest neighbor algorithm. TCR overlap was measured as the percentage of unique tumor TCR beta sequences that were also present in the peripheral blood of the same patient. TCRdb limited this immuneACCESS table to in-frame rearrangements with V and J called. A share of clones is missing; checked studies link under half to unresolved V genes, and the rest is unexplained. D and trimming were read from the DNA, whereas the V and J calls and clone size are those reported in that table. This sample holds about 82,000 clones; 83% were observed only once. Of the sample, less than 7.5% falls within the top ten clones.

V has 6 bases trimmed and J has 9 bases trimmed; junction bases matching no gene number 14. As encoded in the germline V gene, CDR1 is SNHLY while CDR2 is FYNNEI. From the cysteine through the phenylalanine, the CDR3 covers 16 amino acids. Of the read, only the CDR3 DNA is kept; its 48 bases are in frame from base 1. Regarding this clone: It lacks a known antigen. Per-nucleotide qualities are absent, and no much larger clonotype sits a single base away.

Per the publication, the time point label means: after dendritic cell vaccination, including at tumor progression/relapse. Patients were selected on the basis of adequate residual fresh-frozen tumor tissue and more than two years of available survival data. Although molecular status otherwise differed among the glioblastoma patients, no patient had an isocitrate dehydrogenase mutation. PBMC were collected before vaccination, two weeks after the third vaccination, and at tumor progression if progression occurred. Genomic DNA was extracted with the Qiagen DNeasy Blood extraction Kit. The rearranged segments are TRBV2 and TRBJ2-1; 10 bases in the junction line up with TRBD1. The sequence derives from a human donor with glioblastoma. The sample consisted of blood, taken after dendritic cell vaccination. Here the CDR3 is given as CASRSGQGTTGSEQFF. The nucleotide sequence reads TGTGCCAGCAGATCGGGACAGGGGACAACGGGGAGTGAGCAGTTCTTC. Beyond the CDR3, the reference TRBV2 and TRBJ2-1 genes provide the residues; the full variable domain reads: EPEVTQTPSHQVTQMGQEVILRCVPISNHLYFYWYRQILGQKVEFLVSFYNNEISEKSEIFDDQFSVERPDGSNFTLKIRSTKLEDSAMYFCASRSGQGTTGSEQFFGPGTRLTVL.